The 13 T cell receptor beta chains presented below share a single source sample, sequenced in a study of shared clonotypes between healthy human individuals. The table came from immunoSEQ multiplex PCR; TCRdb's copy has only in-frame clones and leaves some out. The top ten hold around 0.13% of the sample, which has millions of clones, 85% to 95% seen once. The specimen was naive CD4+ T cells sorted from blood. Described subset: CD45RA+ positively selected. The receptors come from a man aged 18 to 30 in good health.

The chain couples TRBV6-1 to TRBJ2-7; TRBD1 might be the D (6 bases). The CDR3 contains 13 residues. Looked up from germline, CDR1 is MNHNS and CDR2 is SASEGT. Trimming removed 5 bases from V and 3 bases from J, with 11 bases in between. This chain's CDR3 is CASSMGTFYEQYF. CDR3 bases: TGTGCCAGCAGTATGGGGACATTCTACGAGCAGTACTTC.

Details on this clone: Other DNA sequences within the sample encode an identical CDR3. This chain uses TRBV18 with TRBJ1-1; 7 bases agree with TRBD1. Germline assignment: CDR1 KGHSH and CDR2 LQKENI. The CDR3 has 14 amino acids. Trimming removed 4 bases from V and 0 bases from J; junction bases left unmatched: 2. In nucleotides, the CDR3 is TGTGCCAGCTCACAAGACAGGGTGAACACTGAAGCTTTCTTT. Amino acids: CASSQDRVNTEAFF.

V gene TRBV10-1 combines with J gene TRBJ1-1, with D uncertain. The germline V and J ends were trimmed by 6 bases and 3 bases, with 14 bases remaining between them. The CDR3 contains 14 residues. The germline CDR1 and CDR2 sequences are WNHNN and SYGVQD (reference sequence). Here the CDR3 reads CASRKTVADTEAFF. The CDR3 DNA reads TGCGCCAGCAGAAAAACAGTGGCGGACACTGAAGCTTTCTTT.

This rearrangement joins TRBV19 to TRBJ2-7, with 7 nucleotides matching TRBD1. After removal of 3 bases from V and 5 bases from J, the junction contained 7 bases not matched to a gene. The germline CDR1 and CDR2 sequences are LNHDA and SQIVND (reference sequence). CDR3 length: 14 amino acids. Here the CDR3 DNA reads TGTGCCAGTAGTATTACCCTCACAGGGGACGAGCAGTACTTC. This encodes CASSITLTGDEQYF.

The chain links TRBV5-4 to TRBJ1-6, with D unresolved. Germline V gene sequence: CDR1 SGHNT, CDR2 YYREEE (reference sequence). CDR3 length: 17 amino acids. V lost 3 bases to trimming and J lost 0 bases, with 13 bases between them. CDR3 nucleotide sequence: TGTGCCAGCAGCTCCGGAGGCGTAAGCTCCTATAATTCACCCCTCCACTTT. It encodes CASSSGGVSSYNSPLHF.

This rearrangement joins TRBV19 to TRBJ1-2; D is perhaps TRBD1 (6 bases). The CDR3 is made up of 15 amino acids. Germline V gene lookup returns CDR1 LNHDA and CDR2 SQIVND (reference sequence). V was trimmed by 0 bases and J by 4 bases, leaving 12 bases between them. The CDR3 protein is CASSIDEARGYGYTF. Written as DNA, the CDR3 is TGTGCCAGTAGTATAGATGAGGCCAGGGGCTATGGCTACACCTTC. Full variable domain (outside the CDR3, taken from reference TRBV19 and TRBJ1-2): DGGITQSPKYLFRKEGQNVTLSCEQNLNHDAMYWYRQDPGQGLRLIYYSQIVNDFQKGDIAEGYSVSREKKESFPLTVTSAQKNPTAFYLCASSIDEARGYGYTFGSGTRLTVV.

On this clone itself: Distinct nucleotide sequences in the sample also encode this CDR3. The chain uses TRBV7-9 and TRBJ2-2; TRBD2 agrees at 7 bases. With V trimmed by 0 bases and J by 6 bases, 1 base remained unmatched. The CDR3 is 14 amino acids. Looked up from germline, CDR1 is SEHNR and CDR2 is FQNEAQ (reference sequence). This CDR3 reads CASSLAGGPGELFF. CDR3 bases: TGTGCCAGCAGCTTAGCGGGAGGGCCCGGGGAGCTGTTTTTT.

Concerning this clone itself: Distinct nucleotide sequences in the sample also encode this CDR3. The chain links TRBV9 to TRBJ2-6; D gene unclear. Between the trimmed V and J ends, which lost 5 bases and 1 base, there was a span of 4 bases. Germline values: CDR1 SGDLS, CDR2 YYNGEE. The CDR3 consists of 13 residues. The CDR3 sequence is CASRGSGANVLTF. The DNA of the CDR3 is TGTGCCAGCAGGGGATCTGGGGCCAACGTCCTGACTTTC.

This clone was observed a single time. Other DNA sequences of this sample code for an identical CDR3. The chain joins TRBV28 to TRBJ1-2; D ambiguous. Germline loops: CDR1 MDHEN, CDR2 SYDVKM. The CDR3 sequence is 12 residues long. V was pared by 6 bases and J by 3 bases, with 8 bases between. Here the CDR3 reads CASSLRDYGYTF. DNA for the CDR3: TGTGCCAGCAGCCTTCGGGACTATGGCTACACCTTC.

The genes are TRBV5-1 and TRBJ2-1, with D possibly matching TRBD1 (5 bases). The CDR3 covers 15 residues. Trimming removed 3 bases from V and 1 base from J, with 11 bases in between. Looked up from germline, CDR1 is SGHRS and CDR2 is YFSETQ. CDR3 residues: CASSSLGRSYNEQFF. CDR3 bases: TGCGCCAGCAGCTCCCTGGGGCGGTCCTACAATGAGCAGTTCTTC.

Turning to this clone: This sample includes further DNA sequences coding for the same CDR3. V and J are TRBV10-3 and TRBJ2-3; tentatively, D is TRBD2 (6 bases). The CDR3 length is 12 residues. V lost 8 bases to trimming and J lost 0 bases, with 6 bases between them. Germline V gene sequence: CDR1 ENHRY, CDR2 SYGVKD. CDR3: CAIGTSTDTQYF. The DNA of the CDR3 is TGTGCCATCGGGACTAGCACAGATACGCAGTATTTT.

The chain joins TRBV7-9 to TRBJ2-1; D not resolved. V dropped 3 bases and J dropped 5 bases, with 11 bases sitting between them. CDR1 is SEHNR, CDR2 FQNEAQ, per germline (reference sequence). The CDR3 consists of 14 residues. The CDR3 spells CASSFFLLNNEQFF. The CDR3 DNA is TGTGCCAGCAGCTTCTTTCTACTCAACAATGAGCAGTTCTTC.

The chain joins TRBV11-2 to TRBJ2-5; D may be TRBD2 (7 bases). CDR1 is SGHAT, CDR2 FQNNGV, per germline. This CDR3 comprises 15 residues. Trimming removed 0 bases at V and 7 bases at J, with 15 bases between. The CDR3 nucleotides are TGTGCCAGCAGCTTAGATGGTCTAAGGGGGGGGACCCAGTACTTC. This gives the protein CASSLDGLRGGTQYF.